Here is one T cell receptor (beta chain) with its context. Its antigen is unidentified. Germline V gene data show CDR1 as MDHEN and CDR2 as SYDVKM. This CDR3 is built from 15 residues. The ends were cut back, 2 bases at V and 1 base at J, with 8 bases in the middle. Using a J-beta primer mix together with a sample-barcoded 5' primer, a second PCR was run for roughly 6 to 12 cycles. Tags on each cDNA molecule came from a template-switch adaptor with 12 random nucleotides. TCRdb passed the 5' RACE reads through MiXCR, listing each CDR3 protein once. The table has 750,000 to 1,000,000 distinct CDR3 sequences, about 27% seen once. The sample is drawn from a study of blood T cells in healthy people across ages. Overall study results and limits: PBMCs left unsorted prevented a conclusive naive versus antigen-experienced comparison.

The donors, healthy Caucasians from Russia, were aged roughly 6 to 100. A further study also used this sample, focusing on T cells of mothers and their children.

Sequencing was done on a sample of blood. The V call is TRBV28, the J call TRBJ2-2; D call uncertain. The receptor was isolated from a woman in her forties in good health. CDR3 in amino acids: CASSLLAKNTGELFF. For the CDR3, the DNA is TGTGCCAGCAGTTTACTCGCCAAGAACACCGGGGAGCTGTTTTTT.